Here is one TCR beta chain with its context. The antigen remains unidentified. This may be a read error, as it is one base from a much larger clone. Sorted cells numbering about 20,000 to 1,000,000, with 10%, 30% or 50% RNA, yielded the naive CD8 libraries. As CD8+CD4-CCR7+CD45RA+ cells, naive CD8 T cells were sorted. The data were taken from a study of molecular identifiers for immune sequencing clone quantification. Each CDR3 protein gets one entry after TCRdb re-called the PCR reads with MiXCR. The repertoire holds about 640,000 distinct CDR3 sequences, with about 20% as singletons. Study results and caveats: Sizes of clones that are highly expanded could be underestimated (if identical TCR molecules share a barcode). Clones above 20 RNA copies contained over 97% of effector molecules and under 1% of naive molecules.

V was clipped by 11 bases and J by 8 bases, with 22 bases between them. Germline assignment: CDR1 MNHGY and CDR2 SAAAGT. This CDR3 contains 14 residues. This chain connects TRBV6-8 to TRBJ2-1; D perhaps matches TRBD1 (6 bases). This clonotype was obtained from a human donor in good health. Some libraries in this study had Jurkat cell RNA spiked in. What was sequenced was naive CD8+ T cells from blood, with Jurkat cell RNA spiked in. Subset of the sample: FACS-sorted CD8+CD4-CCR7+CD45RA+ naive T cells. The CDR3 DNA sequence: TGTGCCGGCAACCCCGCATCCAGGGGAGATGAGCAGTTCTTC. This encodes CAGNPASRGDEQFF.